This T cell receptor beta chain was obtained from a study of CD8+ T cells in alopecia areata. At the level of the study: Treated patients received oral tofacitinib, 5 to 10 mg twice daily. Severity was scored as percentage of affected scalp area in treated patients.

Treatment here: oral pan-JAK inhibitor, 5-10 mg twice daily. Findings and caveats of the study: Scalp samples also yield sequences from resident alphabeta T cells of normal skin.

Notes on this clone: The antigen remains unidentified.

cDNA reverse transcribed from extracted RNA served as the sequencing template. The repertoire was sequenced with immunoSEQ multiplex PCR; TCRdb's copy has only in-frame clones and lacks some. This sample has more than 150,000 clones; 51% occur once, and the top ten carry around 10%. The CDR3 loop spans 14 amino acids. Germline loops: CDR1 SNHLY, CDR2 FYNNEI. Germline trimming cut 6 bases from V and 3 bases from J; bases unmatched to any gene: 4. Here the sequenced sample was CD8+ T cells sorted from blood, taken at approximately week 52, from a patient treated with tofacitinib. The chain links TRBV2 to TRBJ2-3; TRBD1 matches 9 bases. This TCR was recovered from a human donor with alopecia areata. Written as DNA, the CDR3 is TGTGCCAGCAGAGACAGGGGGAGAACAGATACGCAGTATTTT. Translation gives CASRDRGRTDTQYF.